This T cell receptor (beta chain) appears in the sequencing data of a study of shared clonotypes between healthy human individuals. In the study overall: Each donor had three CD4 naive, three CD4 memory, two CD8 naive and one CD8 memory plate. Findings and caveats of the study: Memory subsets generally showed smaller estimated richness than naive subsets did.

Note on this clone: Antigen: not known.

Splitting the CD4+ cells yielded a CD45RA+ naive subset and a CD45RA-negative memory subset. Clones were read by immunoSEQ multiplex PCR, and TCRdb kept only the in-frame ones, dropping some. The sample includes roughly 1 million clones, roughly 80% of them seen just once. The CDR3 has 14 amino acids. Trimming left V 4 bases short and J 0 bases short, with 11 bases between. CDR1 and CDR2 (germline): SGHRS, YFSETQ. The material sequenced was memory CD4+ T cells sorted from blood. Subset in this sample: CD45RA-negative fraction. The sequence came from a man younger than 35 in good health. V is TRBV5-1 and J is TRBJ2-7, with D possibly matching TRBD2 (6 bases). The CDR3: CASSEDYSSYEQYF. The CDR3 DNA reads TGCGCCAGCAGCGAGGACTATTCCTCCTACGAGCAGTACTTC.